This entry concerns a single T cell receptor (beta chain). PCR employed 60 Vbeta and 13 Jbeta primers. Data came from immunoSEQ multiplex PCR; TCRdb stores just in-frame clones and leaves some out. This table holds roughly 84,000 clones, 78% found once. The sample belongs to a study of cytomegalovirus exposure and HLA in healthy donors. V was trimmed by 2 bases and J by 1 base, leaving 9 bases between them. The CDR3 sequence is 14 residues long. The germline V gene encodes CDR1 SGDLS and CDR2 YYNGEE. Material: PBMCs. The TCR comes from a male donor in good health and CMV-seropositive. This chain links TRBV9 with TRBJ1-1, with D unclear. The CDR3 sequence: CASSVRTENTEAFF. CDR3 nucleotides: TGTGCCAGCAGCGTCCGGACTGAGAACACTGAAGCTTTCTTT.